This T cell receptor (beta chain) came from a study of PD-L1 blockade in urothelial cancer. Whole-study findings and limits: Durable benefit accompanied greater 3-week expansion of tumor-associated blood clones.

Each patient's cancer was a locally advanced or metastatic urothelial carcinoma. Concerning this clone: Antigen specificity is unknown.

The V and J ends lost 2 bases and 0 bases respectively, with 11 bases between them. CDR3 size: 15 residues. Germline V gene lookup returns CDR1 MNHEY and CDR2 SMNVEV (reference sequence). Profiling relied on immunoSEQ multiplex PCR, and the TCRdb table lists in-frame clones only, not all of them. The sample shows about 82,000 clones, about 80% of them seen only once. The material was PBMCs, obtained around atezolizumab (anti-PD-L1) treatment. The source of this sequence is a man aged 65-85 years with urothelial cancer. This rearrangement joins TRBV27 to TRBJ2-7, with a weak D call TRBD2 (5 bases). The chain's CDR3 is CASSLLAGPSYEQYF. The CDR3 nucleotides are TGTGCCAGCAGTTTACTGGCGGGCCCCTCCTACGAGCAGTACTTC.